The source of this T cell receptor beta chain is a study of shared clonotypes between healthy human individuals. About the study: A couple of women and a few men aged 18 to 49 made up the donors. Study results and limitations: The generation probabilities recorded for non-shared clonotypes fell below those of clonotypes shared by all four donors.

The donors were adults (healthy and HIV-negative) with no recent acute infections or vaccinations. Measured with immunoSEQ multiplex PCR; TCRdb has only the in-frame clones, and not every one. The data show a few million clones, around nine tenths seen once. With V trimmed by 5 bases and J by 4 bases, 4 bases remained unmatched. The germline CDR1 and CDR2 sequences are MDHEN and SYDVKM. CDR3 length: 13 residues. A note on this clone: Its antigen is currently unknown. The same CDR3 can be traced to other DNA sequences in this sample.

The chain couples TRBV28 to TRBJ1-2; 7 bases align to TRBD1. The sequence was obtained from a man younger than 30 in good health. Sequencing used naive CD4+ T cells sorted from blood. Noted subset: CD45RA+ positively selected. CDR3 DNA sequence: TGTGCCAGCAGTCCCCGGGACAGCTATGGCTACACCTTC. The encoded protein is CASSPRDSYGYTF.